The 26 T cell receptor beta chains below come from one sample, sequenced in a study of identical twins. MiXCR, run by TCRdb on the 5' RACE reads, gives a single entry per CDR3 protein. The sample comprises 1.5 million to 2 million distinct CDR3 sequences, under 35% of which are singletons, and roughly 0.3% rests with the top ten. The sample was cord blood. All receptors come from a newborn girl in good health.

V is TRBV28 and J is TRBJ1-4; the D is unclear. CDR1 is MDHEN and CDR2 is SYDVKM in the germline V gene. Between the trimmed V and J ends, which lost 6 bases and 1 base, there was a span of 12 bases. The CDR3 consists of 15 residues. CDR3 loop: CASRAFPGTNEKLFF. The CDR3 DNA follows: TGTGCCAGCAGGGCGTTCCCGGGAACTAATGAAAAACTGTTTTTT.

As for this clonotype: An end of the junction differs from the germline gene, which may be a read error. The chain recombines TRBV29-1 with TRBJ1-4; D is perhaps TRBD1 (6 bases). The germline CDR1 and CDR2 sequences are SQVTM and ANQGSEA. The CDR3 totals 12 residues. CDR3 DNA sequence: TGCAGCGTTGGACAGGCTAATGAAAGACTGTTTTTT. It specifies CSVGQANERLFF.

The chain couples TRBV6-6 to TRBJ1-5, with D possibly TRBD1 on 5 matching bases. There are 16 residues in the CDR3. Germline loops: CDR1 MNHNY, CDR2 SVGAGI (reference sequence). Trimming shortened V by 2 bases and J by 2 bases, and 13 bases separated the two germline ends. CDR3 loop: CASSYPVGGGNQPQHF. DNA of the CDR3: TGTGCCAGCAGTTACCCGGTCGGGGGAGGCAATCAGCCCCAGCATTTT.

The V gene is TRBV6-6, the J gene TRBJ2-3; 9 positions match TRBD2. Germline V lookup: CDR1 MNHNY, CDR2 SVGAGI (reference sequence). The CDR3 extends over 16 amino acids. The V segment lost 4 bases and the J segment 4 bases; nucleotides outside the gene matches: 9. CDR3 in amino acids: CASSFGTSSIADTQYF. Here the CDR3 DNA reads TGTGCCAGCAGTTTCGGGACTAGCTCAATTGCAGATACGCAGTATTTT.

V gene TRBV12-5 combines with J gene TRBJ2-7; 8 bases align to TRBD1. CDR3 length: 14 residues. The germline V gene encodes CDR1 LGHNT and CDR2 FRNRAP. V gave up 6 bases and J gave up 3 bases; unmatched junction bases: 7. The CDR3 loop is CASGPGQGGYEQYF. For the CDR3, the DNA is TGTGCTAGTGGCCCCGGACAGGGAGGCTACGAGCAGTACTTC.

J is TRBJ2-3 and V is TRBV10-3, with D possibly TRBD1 on 6 matching bases. CDR1 ENHRY and CDR2 SYGVKD come from the germline V gene. CDR3 length: 15 residues. The germline V and J ends were trimmed by 2 bases and 0 bases, with 9 bases remaining between them. For the CDR3, the DNA is TGTGCCATCAGTGAGGCTGGGACAAGCACAGATACGCAGTATTTT. Its protein is CAISEAGTSTDTQYF.

The V call is TRBV7-2, the J call TRBJ2-1; D unclear. The length of the CDR3 is 14 residues. V was shortened by 5 bases and J by 4 bases, with 12 bases between the two germline ends. The germline V gene has CDR1 SGHTA and CDR2 FQGNSA. This CDR3 is CASSPPIGYNEQFF. In DNA, the CDR3 is TGTGCCAGCAGCCCCCCGATTGGGTACAATGAGCAGTTCTTC.

This clonotype was observed a handful of times. The rearrangement uses TRBV5-1 and TRBJ2-1, with TRBD1 as a possible D gene (6 bases). V was cut by 0 bases and J by 4 bases, with 8 bases left in between. The CDR3 loop spans 14 amino acids. Germline CDR1 is SGHRS and CDR2 is YFSETQ. CDR3: CASSLGQEYNEQFF. The CDR3 nucleotides read TGCGCCAGCAGCTTGGGACAGGAGTACAATGAGCAGTTCTTC.

This clonotype was recorded at least ten times. The rearrangement joins TRBV29-1 to TRBJ2-7, with a weak D call TRBD1 (6 bases). CDR3 length: 13 residues. V gave up 4 bases and J gave up 0 bases, with 10 bases separating them. In germline, CDR1 is SQVTM, CDR2 ANQGSEA. CDR3 DNA: TGCAGCGTTGTGGGGGCCCCCTCCTACGAGCAGTACTTC. It codes for CSVVGAPSYEQYF.

This clonotype occurred a few times. V usage is TRBV28 and J usage is TRBJ1-1; D ambiguous. The length of the CDR3 is 17 residues. CDR1 and CDR2 (germline): MDHEN, SYDVKM. V was trimmed by 3 bases and J by 0 bases, leaving 17 bases between them. The chain's CDR3 is CASSFPPKPRMNTEAFF. The DNA for the CDR3 is TGTGCCAGCAGTTTCCCCCCCAAACCGAGGATGAACACTGAAGCTTTCTTT.

This clonotype was counted only a few times. The V call is TRBV13, the J call TRBJ2-3, with D possibly being TRBD1 (5 bases). Germline values: CDR1 PRHDT, CDR2 FYEKMQ (reference sequence). The CDR3 contains 16 residues. V dropped 4 bases and J dropped 0 bases, with 14 bases sitting between them. CDR3 sequence reads: CASSSDAGPSTDTQYF. DNA for the CDR3: TGTGCCAGCAGCTCCGACGCAGGGCCTAGCACAGATACGCAGTATTTT.

V is TRBV4-1 and J is TRBJ2-1; maybe TRBD2 (6 bases). CDR1 and CDR2 from the germline V gene are MGHRA and YSYEKL. This CDR3 has 18 amino acids. The V end lost 0 bases, the J end lost 3 bases, and 18 bases lay between the germline ends. In DNA form, the CDR3 reads TGCGCCAGCAGCCAAGAAGTTTGGAGTCGGACTATCTACAATGAGCAGTTCTTC. It codes for CASSQEVWSRTIYNEQFF.

There are many counts of this clonotype. The J gene is TRBJ2-1, the V gene TRBV5-1, with TRBD1 matching over 9 bases. Germline trimming cut 4 bases from V and 2 bases from J; bases unmatched to any gene: 1. CDR3 length: 14 amino acids. CDR1 and CDR2 (germline): SGHRS, YFSETQ. CDR3 protein: CASSTGGAYNEQFF. For the CDR3, the DNA is TGCGCCAGCAGCACAGGGGGCGCCTACAATGAGCAGTTCTTC. Using reference TRBV5-1 and TRBJ2-1 for the parts outside the CDR3, the full variable domain is KAGVTQTPRYLIKTRGQQVTLSCSPISGHRSVSWYQQTPGQGLQFLFEYFSETQRNKGNFPGRFSGRQFSNSRSEMNVSTLELGDSALYLCASSTGGAYNEQFFGPGTRLTVL.

This clonotype turned up a few times. The rearrangement links TRBV27 to TRBJ1-5; a possible D gene is TRBD1 (5 bases). The CDR3 length is 15 residues. V lost 6 bases and J lost 0, with 12 bases in between. Per the germline V gene, CDR1 is MNHEY and CDR2 is SMNVEV (reference sequence). The CDR3, as DNA: TGTGCCAGCAGCCCAGGGATATATAGCAATCAGCCCCAGCATTTT. Its protein is CASSPGIYSNQPQHF.

This chain joins TRBV13 and TRBJ2-1; maybe TRBD1 (6 bases). Per the germline V gene, CDR1 is PRHDT and CDR2 is FYEKMQ (reference sequence). The length of the CDR3 is 17 residues. V was trimmed by 2 bases and J by 4 bases, leaving 18 bases between them. The DNA of the CDR3 is TGTGCCAGCAGCTTACCCCAGGGGCCCTCTACTTACAATGAGCAGTTCTTC. Protein sequence: CASSLPQGPSTYNEQFF.

This clonotype was detected only once. The chain combines TRBV7-2 with TRBJ2-1, with D maybe TRBD1 (6 bases). Germline values: CDR1 SGHTA, CDR2 FQGNSA. The CDR3 runs 16 residues. Trimming removed 5 bases at V and 9 bases at J, with 23 bases between. The CDR3, as DNA: TGTGCCAGCAGCGCCCGGGTCAGGGGAAGAATTACTGAGCAGTTCTTC. It yields the protein CASSARVRGRITEQFF.

The gene calls are TRBV18 and TRBJ2-4, with D possibly TRBD2 on 6 matching bases. The germline CDR1 and CDR2 sequences are KGHSH and LQKENI. V was trimmed by 1 base and J by 1 base, leaving 17 bases between them. The CDR3 has 18 residues. CDR3 nucleotide sequence: TGTGCCAGCTCACCACAGACTGCGGGGACGAAGGCCAAAAACATTCAGTACTTC. Its translation is CASSPQTAGTKAKNIQYF.

This clonotype came up many times. This chain links TRBV27 with TRBJ2-1; D unresolved. V dropped 5 bases and J dropped 4 bases, with 9 bases sitting between them. The CDR3 sequence is 13 residues long. The germline V gene encodes CDR1 MNHEY and CDR2 SMNVEV (reference sequence). CDR3 in amino acids: CASSPRRYNEQFF. Here the CDR3 DNA reads TGTGCCAGCAGTCCTCGACGGTACAATGAGCAGTTCTTC.

The sample holds a few counts of this clonotype. This chain connects TRBV28 to TRBJ2-3; 7 bases align to TRBD2. The CDR3 covers 15 residues. The J segment lost 5 bases and the V segment lost 0 bases, leaving 5 bases of the junction unmatched. Germline CDR1 MDHEN, CDR2 SYDVKM. For the CDR3, the DNA is TGTGCCAGCAGTTTATGGCGGGAGACGGGAGATACGCAGTATTTT. Amino acid sequence: CASSLWRETGDTQYF.

There are a few counts of this clonotype. The V call is TRBV7-2, the J call TRBJ2-3, with 13 positions matching TRBD2. V trimming: 1 base; J trimming: 3 bases; junction bases outside the gene matches: 7. Germline V CDR1 and CDR2: SGHTA, FQGNSA. This CDR3 is 18 amino acids long. The CDR3 sequence: CASSLVGTSGVVTDTQYF. The CDR3 DNA reads as TGTGCCAGCAGCTTAGTAGGGACTAGCGGGGTGGTAACAGATACGCAGTATTTT.

This clonotype has more than one count but fewer than ten. The V and J genes are TRBV3-1 and TRBJ2-5, with TRBD1 identical over 8 bases. This CDR3 contains 15 residues. The germline V gene has CDR1 LGHDT and CDR2 YNNKEL (reference sequence). The trim removed 5 bases at V and 5 bases at J, leaving 10 bases unmatched. The CDR3 bases are TGTGCCAGCAGCAAACAGGGGGACCTTTGGGAGACCCAGTACTTC. Its protein is CASSKQGDLWETQYF.

This clonotype appeared a single time. V is TRBV7-2 and J is TRBJ2-3, with 10 bases aligning to TRBD2. The CDR3 has 17 amino acids. The germline CDR1 and CDR2 sequences are SGHTA and FQGNSA. Trimming removed 7 bases from V and 4 bases from J; junction bases left unmatched: 14. CDR3 nucleotides: TGTGCCAGCACGGGCCGAGCTTTAGCGGGGGGCGCAGATACGCAGTATTTT. This encodes CASTGRALAGGADTQYF.

This clonotype has a single count. The J gene is TRBJ2-7, the V gene TRBV20-1, with 7 bases lining up with TRBD2. There are 14 residues in the CDR3. V gave up 3 bases and J gave up 0 bases; unmatched junction bases: 5. Germline CDR1 DFQATT, CDR2 SNEGSKA (reference sequence). The CDR3 DNA follows: TGCAGTGCTAGTAGGGCGGGAGCCTCCTACGAGCAGTACTTC. This encodes CSASRAGASYEQYF.

Concerning this clonotype: It may be a read error: a sequence one base away is much more abundant. The chain employs TRBV21-1 and TRBJ2-1; TRBD2, the D gene given by the table, was not confirmed from the DNA. The closer fit of TRBJ2-7 to the DNA end suggests the J call may be wrong. TRBV21-1 is listed as a pseudogene. The CDR3 sequence is 18 residues long. Here the CDR3 DNA reads TGTGCCAGCAGCAAAGAAAAACTAGCGGGACGCTCCTACAATGAGCAGTACTTC. Protein sequence: CASSKEKLAGRSYNEQYF.

About this clonotype itself: Being one base from a much bigger clone, this may be a read error. The gene calls are TRBV9 and TRBJ2-1; D may be TRBD2 (5 bases). V gave up 3 bases and J gave up 0 bases, with 10 bases separating them. The germline gives CDR1 SGDLS, CDR2 YYNGEE. The CDR3 spans 15 residues. CDR3 sequence: CASSAVGSSYNEQFF. DNA for the CDR3: TGTGCCAGCAGCGCAGTAGGGAGCTCCTACAATGAGCAGTTCTTC.

V is TRBV7-9 and J is TRBJ2-1, with 7 positions matching TRBD2. Germline trimming cut 4 bases from V and 2 bases from J; bases unmatched to any gene: 8. From germline, CDR1 is SEHNR and CDR2 FQNEAQ (reference sequence). The length of the CDR3 is 16 residues. CDR3 in amino acids: CASSSGSSGPYNEQFF. The CDR3, as DNA: TGTGCCAGCAGCTCCGGGTCTAGCGGACCCTACAATGAGCAGTTCTTC.